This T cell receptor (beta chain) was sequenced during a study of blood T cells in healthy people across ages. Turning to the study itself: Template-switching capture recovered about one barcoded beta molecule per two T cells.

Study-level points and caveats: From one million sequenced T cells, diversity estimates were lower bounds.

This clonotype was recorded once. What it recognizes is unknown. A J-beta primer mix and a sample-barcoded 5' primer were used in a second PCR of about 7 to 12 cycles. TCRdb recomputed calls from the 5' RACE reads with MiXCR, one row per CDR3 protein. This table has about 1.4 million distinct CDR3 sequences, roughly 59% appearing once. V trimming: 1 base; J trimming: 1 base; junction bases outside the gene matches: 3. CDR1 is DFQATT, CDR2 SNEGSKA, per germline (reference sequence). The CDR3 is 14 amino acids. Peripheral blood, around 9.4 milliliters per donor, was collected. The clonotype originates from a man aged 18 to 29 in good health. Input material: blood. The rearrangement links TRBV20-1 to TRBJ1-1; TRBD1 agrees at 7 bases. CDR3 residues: CSARGGQTNTEAFF. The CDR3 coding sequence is TGCAGTGCTAGAGGGGGACAGACGAACACTGAAGCTTTCTTT.